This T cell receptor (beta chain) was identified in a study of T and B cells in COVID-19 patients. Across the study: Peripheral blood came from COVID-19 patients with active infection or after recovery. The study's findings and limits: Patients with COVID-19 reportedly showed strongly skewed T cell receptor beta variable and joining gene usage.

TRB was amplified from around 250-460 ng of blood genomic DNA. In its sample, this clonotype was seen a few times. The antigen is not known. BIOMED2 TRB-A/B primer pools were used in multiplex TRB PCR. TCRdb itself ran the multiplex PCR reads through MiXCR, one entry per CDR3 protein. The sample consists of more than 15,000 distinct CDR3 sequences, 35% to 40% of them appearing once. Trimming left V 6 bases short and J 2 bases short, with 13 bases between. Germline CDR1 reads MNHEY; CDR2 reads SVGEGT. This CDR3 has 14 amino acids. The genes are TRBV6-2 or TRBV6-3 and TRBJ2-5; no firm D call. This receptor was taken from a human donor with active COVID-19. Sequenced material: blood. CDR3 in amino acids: CASRPEDQQETQYF. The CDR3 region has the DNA TGTGCCAGCAGGCCCGAGGATCAACAAGAGACCCAGTACTTC.